A single sample is the source of the 9 T cell receptor beta chains below, sequenced in a study of PD-1 blockade in classical Hodgkin lymphoma. TCRdb's copy holds only in-frame clones and misses some; the assay was immunoSEQ multiplex PCR. The sample lists 57,000 or so clones; about nine tenths were seen once. Brentuximab vedotin exposure varied among the patients, all of whom had relapsed after autologous stem cell transplantation. Sequenced material: peripheral blood mononuclear cells (PBMCs), taken at baseline. These receptors were obtained from a human donor with classical Hodgkin lymphoma.

CDR3 nucleotides: TGTGCCAGTAGTTCACCCGGACATCGGAACACTGAAGCTTTCTTT. This codes for CASSSPGHRNTEAFF. The gene calls are TRBV19 and TRBJ1-1, with D possibly matching TRBD1 (5 bases). Trimming left V 5 bases short and J 1 base short, with 14 bases between. Germline assignment: CDR1 LNHDA and CDR2 SQIVND (reference sequence). The CDR3 extends over 15 amino acids.

The rearrangement joins TRBV6-5 to TRBJ1-5; D unresolved. Germline assignment: CDR1 MNHEY and CDR2 SVGAGI. The CDR3 has 15 amino acids. Between the trimmed V and J ends, which lost 2 bases and 4 bases, there was a span of 12 bases. The CDR3 protein is CASSYATGSNQPQHF. The CDR3 nucleotides are TGTGCCAGCAGTTACGCGACGGGGTCTAATCAGCCCCAGCATTTT.

The chain recombines TRBV5-3 with TRBJ2-7; the D is unclear. TRBV5-3 is an ORF for which the function is uncertain. V lost 1 base, J lost 6 bases, and 5 bases lay in between. The CDR3 runs 11 residues. The DNA for the CDR3 is TGTGCCAGAAGCTTGTCTCTCGAGCAGTACTTC. This encodes CARSLSLEQYF.

The sample holds one count of this clone. J is TRBJ2-1 and V is TRBV7-9; 7 positions match TRBD2. The trim removed 6 bases at V and 0 bases at J, leaving 8 bases unmatched. CDR1 and CDR2 from the germline V gene are SEHNR and FQNEAQ (reference sequence). This CDR3 region has 16 residues. The CDR3 nucleotides read TGTGCCAGCAGGAAAATCTGGGGGGGCTCCTACAATGAGCAGTTCTTC. Encoded protein: CASRKIWGGSYNEQFF.

Here the CDR3 DNA reads TGTGCCTGGAGTGTAGATGGGAATTCACCCCTCCACTTT. Translation: CAWSVDGNSPLHF. The chain recombines TRBV30 with TRBJ1-6; D gene ambiguous. V was shortened by 0 bases and J by 7 bases, with 7 bases between the two germline ends. This CDR3 region has 13 residues. CDR1 is GTSNPN, CDR2 SVGIG, per germline (reference sequence). The full variable domain, completed using reference TRBV30 and TRBJ1-6, is SQTIHQWPATLVQPVGSPLSLECTVEGTSNPNLYWYRQAAGRGLQLLFYSVGIGQISSEVPQNLSASRPQDRQFILSSKKLLLSDSGFYLCAWSVDGNSPLHFGNGTRLTVT.

The chain recombines TRBV6-5 with TRBJ1-1; D unclear. CDR1 is MNHEY, CDR2 SVGAGI, per germline. The CDR3 contains 15 residues. The germline V and J ends were trimmed by 6 bases and 2 bases, with 16 bases remaining between them. The CDR3 DNA follows: TGTGCCAGCAGCCCTCCGGATATGGGAAACACTGAAGCTTTCTTT. Translation: CASSPPDMGNTEAFF.

V gene TRBV5-6 combines with J gene TRBJ2-1; D is possibly TRBD1 (6 bases). V gave up 2 bases and J gave up 6 bases, with 9 bases separating them. The CDR3 spans 13 residues. Germline CDR1 SGHDT, CDR2 YYEEEE. This CDR3 is CASSFPGANEQFF. As DNA, the CDR3 is TGTGCCAGCAGCTTTCCAGGGGCCAATGAGCAGTTCTTC.

J is TRBJ1-2 and V is TRBV5-6; D is possibly TRBD1 (5 bases). Per the germline V gene, CDR1 is SGHDT and CDR2 is YYEEEE. V lost 4 bases, J lost 9 bases, and 16 bases lay in between. This CDR3 contains 13 residues. The CDR3: CASSPGTGLSYTF. The CDR3 DNA reads as TGTGCCAGCAGCCCGGGTACAGGACTCAGCTACACCTTC.

The V and J genes are TRBV7-9 and TRBJ1-2, with D unclear. Germline assignment: CDR1 SEHNR and CDR2 FQNEAQ (reference sequence). The CDR3 contains 13 residues. V was clipped by 1 base and J by 5 bases, with 8 bases between them. CDR3 sequence reads: CASSLVAVYGYTF. The CDR3 DNA is TGTGCCAGCAGCTTAGTGGCGGTATATGGCTACACCTTC.